The entry that follows covers one TCR beta chain sequence. Its antigen remains unidentified. No base qualities exist here, and no much larger clone lies one base off it. According to the study, the label for this sample's time point signals: baseline before oral tofacitinib. From alopecia areata patients, peripheral blood was collected along with lesional scalp punch biopsies. PBMCs were separated by density centrifugation and stained for CD3, CD4 and CD8, after which CD4+ and CD8+ T cells were sorted on a FACSAria. The library was built by means of the immunoSEQ multiplex PCR assay. RNA was extracted from all samples and reverse transcribed into cDNA as template for TCR sequencing. SuperScript III was used to make first-strand cDNA, primed with a 2:1 mix of oligo-dT and random hexamers. A synthetic immune receptor repertoire was used to assess amplification bias, and residual bias was removed computationally. The authors' analysis ran thus. Raw reads were preprocessed for error removal, and CDR3 was defined according to IMGT conventions as running from the conserved cysteine to phenylalanine. Clonality was calculated as 1 minus Shannon entropy normalized by log2 of the number of productive unique TCRs. Whether each scalp clone was CD4 or CD8 was inferred by checking scalp TCRbeta sequences against the CD4 and CD8 repertoires from sorted blood. The clones in this table, taken by TCRdb from immuneACCESS, are in-frame only. Not every clone is retained; where verified, under half of the shortfall comes from an unresolved V gene, and the cause of the rest is unknown. The V and J calls and clone size come from that table; D and trimming were worked out from the DNA. This sample has roughly 130,000 clones in its table, and roughly 61% of those were observed once. Together, the top ten hold 4.5% of the sample.

This sample was taken from a study of CD8+ T cells in alopecia areata (dated by TCRdb to 2016 to 2019). In terms of the full investigation: Treated patients were enrolled in an open-label pilot trial of oral tofacitinib at 5 to 10 mg twice daily for moderate-to-severe alopecia areata. Patients received tofacitinib for 6 to 18 months and were then followed off drug for 6 months to check for delayed response and recurrence. To study T cell clonal expansion in alopecia areata, the researchers applied high-throughput TCRbeta sequencing to both the C3H/HeJ mouse model and human patients. Human TCRbeta sequencing covered scalp tissue and sorted CD4+ and CD8+ peripheral blood T cells from patchy and totalis/universalis alopecia areata patients and healthy controls. Patients on tofacitinib were biopsied at baseline and after 4 and 24 weeks of treatment, and several of the patients also had a later scalp biopsy. Scalp clonality was compared among normal scalp (n=4), patchy alopecia areata scalp (n=8), and alopecia totalis/universalis scalp (n=8). RNA was obtained with the PAXgene miRNA kit for fixed scalp, the miRNeasy kit for PBMCs, and the RNeasy kit for mouse skin. immunoSEQ multiplex PCR using 35 Vbeta forward primers and 13 Jbeta reverse primers was used to amplify TCRbeta CDR3 regions. Overall study results and their limits: Resident alphabeta T cells in normal human skin are also sequenced, complicating scalp TCR repertoire analysis, unlike mouse skin dominated by gammadelta T cells. Compared with normal scalp, lesional scalp, particularly in alopecia totalis/universalis, had higher clonality and more expanded CD8+ clones, which suggests antigenic drive. Shared TCR sequences between patients were less evident than in mice, which may be partly attributable to HLA diversity in the patient population.

The CDR3 sequence holds 15 residues, the cysteine and phenylalanine included. The entry retains the CDR3 DNA only, 45 bases that are in frame from base 1. The junction shows trimming of 1 base on V and 6 bases on J, and the gene matches do not reach 3 bases of it. CDR1 MNHNS and CDR2 SASEGT are derived from the germline V gene. The sequence is built from TRBV6-1 and TRBJ1-2; TRBD1 fits 12 bases in the junction. The material sequenced was CD4+ T cells sorted from blood, taken at week 0. This receptor was taken from a human donor with alopecia areata. The nucleotide sequence is given as TGTGCCAGCAGTGAAGAAGGGGACAGGGGGCATGGCTACACCTTC. This gives the protein CASSEEGDRGHGYTF.